This entry lists 32 T cell receptor beta chains sequenced from one sample in a study of blood T cell repertoires in COVID-19. This table comes from immunoSEQ multiplex PCR, and its TCRdb copy is limited to in-frame clones, with some not included. In the table there are a few hundred thousand clones, about 80% of which are singletons. Sequenced sample: peripheral blood. All receptors come from a woman aged 60-75 years with acute or convalescent COVID-19.

The chain uses TRBV7-2 and TRBJ1-2; D is perhaps TRBD1 (6 bases). The CDR3 contains 14 residues. In germline, CDR1 is SGHTA, CDR2 FQGNSA. V was trimmed by 8 bases and J by 2 bases, leaving 15 bases between them. The CDR3 loop reads CASVLATGNYGYTF. As DNA, the CDR3 is TGTGCCAGCGTACTCGCCACAGGGAACTATGGCTACACCTTC.

The J gene is TRBJ2-7, the V gene TRBV5-8; D is possibly TRBD2 (5 bases). V lost 5 bases and J lost 0, with 15 bases in between. CDR1 and CDR2 (germline): SGHTS, YDEGEE. The CDR3 contains 15 residues. For the CDR3, the DNA is TGTGCCAGCAGGGAACGGACTCACTTCTCCTACGAGCAGTACTTC. Its translation: CASRERTHFSYEQYF.

The gene calls are TRBV4-1 and TRBJ1-5; D is undetermined. Trimming stripped 2 bases from V and 9 bases from J, with 11 bases between. The CDR3 covers 13 residues. Per germline, CDR1 MGHRA and CDR2 YSYEKL. CDR3: CASSQSLEAPQHF. For the CDR3, the DNA is TGCGCCAGCAGCCAATCCCTCGAAGCGCCCCAGCATTTT.

The rearrangement links TRBV7-9 to TRBJ2-3; a weak D match, TRBD1 (7 bases). This CDR3 has 14 amino acids. The V end lost 8 bases, the J end lost 3 bases, and 15 bases lay between the germline ends. Germline V CDR1 and CDR2: SEHNR, FQNEAQ (reference sequence). CDR3 coding DNA: TGTGCCAGCTCCCGACAGGGAGGAACAGATACGCAGTATTTT. Protein: CASSRQGGTDTQYF.

This chain joins TRBV19 and TRBJ2-3; 9 bases map to TRBD2. CDR1 LNHDA and CDR2 SQIVND come from the germline V gene (reference sequence). The length of the CDR3 is 16 residues. The J segment lost 8 bases and the V segment lost 3 bases, leaving 12 bases of the junction unmatched. The CDR3 protein is CASSMGGVRGGITQYF. In nucleotides, the CDR3 is TGTGCCAGTAGTATGGGAGGAGTGCGGGGGGGCATTACGCAGTATTTT.

The rearrangement uses TRBV6-5 and TRBJ2-7; no definite D call. The CDR3 extends over 14 amino acids. Trimming pared 5 bases from V and 0 bases from J, leaving 11 bases between. Germline CDR1 is MNHEY and CDR2 is SVGAGI. In nucleotides, the CDR3 is TGTGCCAGCAGTATAACGGTGAGCTCCTACGAGCAGTACTTC. The encoded protein is CASSITVSSYEQYF.

V gene TRBV5-5 combines with J gene TRBJ1-5; 7 bases map to TRBD1. Per germline, CDR1 SGHKS and CDR2 YYEKEE (reference sequence). The CDR3 runs to 16 residues. Germline trimming cut 0 bases from V and 6 bases from J; bases unmatched to any gene: 9. The CDR3 reads CASSLVSTGAGQPQHF. The CDR3 DNA is TGTGCCAGCAGCTTGGTTTCAACAGGGGCCGGTCAGCCCCAGCATTTT. The full variable domain, completed using reference TRBV5-5 and TRBJ1-5, is DAGVTQSPTHLIKTRGQQVTLRCSPISGHKSVSWYQQVLGQGPQFIFQYYEKEERGRGNFPDRFSARQFPNYSSELNVNALLLGDSALYLCASSLVSTGAGQPQHFGDGTRLSIL.

The chain has TRBV19 and TRBJ2-3; possibly TRBD2 for D (6 bases). V was cut by 5 bases and J by 0 bases, with 9 bases left in between. The CDR3 covers 14 residues. Per the germline V gene, CDR1 is LNHDA and CDR2 is SQIVND (reference sequence). CDR3 residues: CASSEGLSTDTQYF. The CDR3 DNA reads TGTGCCAGTAGTGAGGGACTGAGCACAGATACGCAGTATTTT.

V and J are TRBV19 and TRBJ2-1; a possible D gene is TRBD2 (6 bases). CDR1 LNHDA and CDR2 SQIVND come from the germline V gene (reference sequence). This CDR3 has 17 amino acids. V was cut by 1 base and J by 7 bases, with 20 bases left in between. The CDR3 here is CASSIGLGGGFKNEQFF. The DNA of the CDR3 is TGTGCCAGTAGTATAGGATTGGGTGGGGGGTTTAAGAATGAGCAGTTCTTC.

V usage is TRBV4-1 and J usage is TRBJ2-1, with a possible D match to TRBD1 (6 bases). The germline V gene has CDR1 MGHRA and CDR2 YSYEKL. The CDR3 is 12 amino acids. V was shortened by 2 bases and J by 10 bases, with 9 bases between the two germline ends. The CDR3 protein is CASSQPTGEQFF. The CDR3 DNA reads as TGCGCCAGCAGCCAACCTACAGGGGAGCAGTTCTTC.

The V gene is TRBV2, the J gene TRBJ2-1; 7 bases fit TRBD2. Trimming cost V 4 bases and J 4 bases; bases outside gene matches: 7. Germline CDR1 and CDR2: SNHLY and FYNNEI. The CDR3 loop spans 15 amino acids. CDR3 residues: CASSVPSGGYNEQFF. CDR3 nucleotides: TGTGCCAGCAGTGTACCGTCCGGGGGGTACAATGAGCAGTTCTTC.

This clone was observed a few times. The chain links TRBV5-6 to TRBJ1-2, with a possible D match to TRBD1 (6 bases). The V end lost 1 base, the J end lost 4 bases, and 17 bases lay between the germline ends. The germline V gene has CDR1 SGHDT and CDR2 YYEEEE. The CDR3 is made up of 16 amino acids. The CDR3 coding sequence is TGTGCCAGCAGCTTGTTAGACAGGCCACAGGGCTATGGCTACACCTTC. This codes for CASSLLDRPQGYGYTF. Full variable domain (outside the CDR3, taken from reference TRBV5-6 and TRBJ1-2): DAGVTQSPTHLIKTRGQQVTLRCSPKSGHDTVSWYQQALGQGPQFIFQYYEEEERQRGNFPDRFSGHQFPNYSSELNVNALLLGDSALYLCASSLLDRPQGYGYTFGSGTRLTVV.

The gene calls are TRBV20-1 and TRBJ1-1, with D unclear. The CDR3 spans 11 residues. The ends were cut back, 6 bases at V and 6 bases at J, with 11 bases in the middle. Looked up from germline, CDR1 is DFQATT and CDR2 is SNEGSKA (reference sequence). CDR3 residues: CSATIGAEAFF. The CDR3 coding sequence is TGCAGTGCAACGATTGGAGCTGAAGCTTTCTTT.

In this sample, this clone turned up once. V is TRBV4-1 and J is TRBJ2-2, with unresolved D. The V end lost 1 base, the J end lost 4 bases, and 7 bases lay between the germline ends. Germline values: CDR1 MGHRA, CDR2 YSYEKL. The CDR3 loop spans 14 amino acids. CDR3 loop: CASSQVATTGELFF. CDR3 DNA sequence: TGCGCCAGCAGCCAAGTGGCCACCACCGGGGAGCTGTTTTTT.

The table lists this clone with a count of one. The chain carries TRBV12-5 and TRBJ1-5, with unresolved D. V lost 0 bases to trimming and J lost 0 bases, with 12 bases between them. The CDR3 runs 17 residues. Per the germline V gene, CDR1 is LGHNT and CDR2 is FRNRAP. The CDR3 DNA reads as TGTGCTAGTGGTTTGGTACCTGATGTCTATAGCAATCAGCCCCAGCATTTT. Protein sequence: CASGLVPDVYSNQPQHF.

The chain has TRBV15 and TRBJ2-7; TRBD1 matches 9 bases. The V gene end was trimmed by 2 bases and the J gene end by 6 bases; junction bases not matched to a gene: 2. Germline-derived CDR1 and CDR2 are LNHNV and YYDKDF (reference sequence). The CDR3 sequence is 13 residues long. In DNA form, the CDR3 reads TGTGCCACCAGCAGACCGGACAGGGGCGAGCAGTACTTC. Protein sequence: CATSRPDRGEQYF.

The gene calls are TRBV25-1 and TRBJ2-7; D not certain. This CDR3 has 12 residues. Germline V CDR1 and CDR2: MGHDK, SYGVNS. The V gene lost 4 bases and the J gene lost 5 bases, with 9 bases spanning the gap. CDR3 residues: CASSGSSHEQYF. In DNA, the CDR3 is TGTGCCAGCAGTGGTAGTTCACACGAGCAGTACTTC.

The rearrangement links TRBV27 to TRBJ2-1; 8 positions agree with TRBD2. J lost 0 bases, V lost 6 bases, and 7 bases had no gene match. The CDR3 is 16 amino acids. The germline V gene encodes CDR1 MNHEY and CDR2 SMNVEV (reference sequence). CDR3 nucleotides: TGTGCCAGCAGACTACTAGCGGCGAGCTCCTACAATGAGCAGTTCTTC. Encoded protein: CASRLLAASSYNEQFF.

J is TRBJ2-1 and V is TRBV29-1, with 10 bases lining up with TRBD2. Germline-derived CDR1 and CDR2 are SQVTM and ANQGSEA. The junction had 4 bases not matched to a gene; V was cut back by 7 bases and J by 1 base. The CDR3 totals 14 residues. The CDR3 protein is CSGERGGSYNEQFF. The CDR3 bases are TGCAGCGGGGAGCGGGGGGGTTCCTACAATGAGCAGTTCTTC.

V and J are TRBV9 and TRBJ1-1, with D perhaps matching TRBD1 (5 bases). The germline V and J ends were trimmed by 4 bases and 6 bases, with 16 bases remaining between them. Per the germline V gene, CDR1 is SGDLS and CDR2 is YYNGEE. The CDR3 has 14 residues. The CDR3 loop is CASSTSAGVAEAFF. The CDR3 DNA reads TGTGCCAGCAGCACGTCGGCGGGGGTAGCTGAAGCTTTCTTT.

J is TRBJ2-2 and V is TRBV10-1, with 11 bases that match TRBD1. There are 15 residues in the CDR3. J gave up 6 bases and V 6 bases, and 6 bases lay outside the gene matches. CDR1 is WNHNN, CDR2 SYGVQD, per germline (reference sequence). In DNA, the CDR3 is TGCGCCAGCAGGGACAGGGGGCCGCACGCCGGGGAGCTGTTTTTT. Protein product: CASRDRGPHAGELFF.

The rearrangement uses TRBV5-1 and TRBJ2-5; D possibly corresponds to TRBD2 (5 bases). Between the trimmed V and J ends, which lost 3 bases and 2 bases, there was a span of 14 bases. Germline lookup yields CDR1 SGHRS and CDR2 YFSETQ. There are 15 residues in the CDR3. The CDR3 reads CASSSTSGNQETQYF. In nucleotides, the CDR3 is TGCGCCAGCAGCTCCACCTCGGGGAATCAAGAGACCCAGTACTTC.

The rearrangement links TRBV28 to TRBJ1-6, with D maybe TRBD1 (5 bases). V lost 2 bases and J lost 6, with 8 bases in between. Germline-derived CDR1 and CDR2 are MDHEN and SYDVKM. The CDR3 is 14 amino acids. This CDR3 is CASSLDRANSPLHF. The CDR3, as DNA: TGTGCCAGCAGTTTAGACAGAGCTAATTCACCCCTCCACTTT.

The chain employs TRBV5-8 and TRBJ2-3; D possibly corresponds to TRBD1 (5 bases). Germline V gene sequence: CDR1 SGHTS, CDR2 YDEGEE. V was pared by 4 bases and J by 4 bases, with 13 bases between. The CDR3 contains 14 residues. CDR3 coding DNA: TGTGCCAGCAGCCTTTTCCAGGGCGCAGATACGCAGTATTTT. Translation: CASSLFQGADTQYF.

This clone was seen only a few times. This chain connects TRBV29-1 to TRBJ1-2; D not resolved. Looked up from germline, CDR1 is SQVTM and CDR2 is ANQGSEA. Trimming removed 8 bases from V and 0 bases from J, with 10 bases in between. There are 12 residues in the CDR3. The CDR3 loop is CSFLVSNYGYTF. CDR3 in DNA: TGCAGCTTCTTAGTTTCTAACTATGGCTACACCTTC.

The J gene is TRBJ2-4, the V gene TRBV27, with TRBD2 as a possible D gene (5 bases). Trimming took 2 bases from V and 6 from J, leaving 8 bases between them. The CDR3 length is 13 residues. The germline gives CDR1 MNHEY, CDR2 SMNVEV (reference sequence). Here the CDR3 DNA reads TGTGCCAGCAGTTTAAACCGGGGAAACATTCAGTACTTC. Amino acids: CASSLNRGNIQYF.

The J gene is TRBJ1-5, the V gene TRBV19; D uncertain. V was clipped by 8 bases and J by 3 bases, with 14 bases between them. The germline V gene encodes CDR1 LNHDA and CDR2 SQIVND (reference sequence). This CDR3 contains 14 residues. The CDR3 DNA is TGTGCCAGTTGCCCCCCGGGTCCCAATCAGCCCCAGCATTTT. Its protein product is CASCPPGPNQPQHF.

The V gene is TRBV27, the J gene TRBJ1-6, with TRBD1 matching 7 bases. The CDR3 loop spans 13 amino acids. In germline, CDR1 is MNHEY, CDR2 SMNVEV (reference sequence). With 6 bases clipped from V and 7 bases from J, the junction kept 3 bases outside the gene matches. The CDR3 region has the DNA TGTGCCAGCAGACAGGGGATCAATTCACCCCTCCACTTT. Translation gives CASRQGINSPLHF.

The V gene is TRBV5-6, the J gene TRBJ1-4; D is unclear. CDR3 length equals 13 residues. The V gene lost 1 base and the J gene lost 7 bases, with 8 bases spanning the gap. Looked up from germline, CDR1 is SGHDT and CDR2 is YYEEEE. The CDR3 region is CASSLYPSEKLFF. For the CDR3, the DNA is TGTGCCAGCAGCTTGTATCCGAGTGAAAAACTGTTTTTT.

This clone was picked up one time. The chain employs TRBV7-2 and TRBJ1-4; no clear D gene. Trimming removed 5 bases at V and 7 bases at J, with 8 bases between. The CDR3 covers 12 residues. Germline loops: CDR1 SGHTA, CDR2 FQGNSA. In nucleotides, the CDR3 is TGTGCCAGCAGCCCTAGTGGTGAAAAACTGTTTTTT. This gives the protein CASSPSGEKLFF.

This clone was found a few times. V and J are TRBV18 and TRBJ2-5; no definite D call. Germline CDR1 and CDR2: KGHSH and LQKENI. Trimming pared 0 bases from V and 2 bases from J, leaving 10 bases between. The CDR3 totals 15 residues. The CDR3 is CASSPPRQSQETQYF. The DNA of the CDR3 is TGTGCCAGCTCACCACCGAGGCAGTCGCAAGAGACCCAGTACTTC.

There are a few counts of this clone. For the CDR3, the DNA is TGTGCCTGGAGTGGACTGAGGGATTCACCCCTCCACTTT. Its protein product is CAWSGLRDSPLHF. The rearrangement joins TRBV30 to TRBJ1-6; no definite D call. Germline loops: CDR1 GTSNPN, CDR2 SVGIG (reference sequence). The CDR3 contains 13 residues. V gave up 1 base and J gave up 8 bases, with 9 bases separating them.